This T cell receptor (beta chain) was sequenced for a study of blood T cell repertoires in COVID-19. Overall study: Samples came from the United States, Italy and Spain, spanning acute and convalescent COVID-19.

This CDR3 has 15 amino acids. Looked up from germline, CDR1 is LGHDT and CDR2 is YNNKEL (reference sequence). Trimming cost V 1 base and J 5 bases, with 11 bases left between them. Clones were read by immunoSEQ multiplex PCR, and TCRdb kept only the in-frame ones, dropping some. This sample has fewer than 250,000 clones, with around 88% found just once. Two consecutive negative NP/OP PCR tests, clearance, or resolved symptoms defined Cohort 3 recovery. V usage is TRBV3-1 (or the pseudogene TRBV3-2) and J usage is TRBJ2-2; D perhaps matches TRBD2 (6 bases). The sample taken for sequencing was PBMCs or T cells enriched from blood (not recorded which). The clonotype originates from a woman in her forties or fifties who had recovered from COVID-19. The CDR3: CASSQGSGGTGELFF. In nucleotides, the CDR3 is TGTGCCAGCAGCCAAGGTTCTGGGGGGACCGGGGAGCTGTTTTTT.